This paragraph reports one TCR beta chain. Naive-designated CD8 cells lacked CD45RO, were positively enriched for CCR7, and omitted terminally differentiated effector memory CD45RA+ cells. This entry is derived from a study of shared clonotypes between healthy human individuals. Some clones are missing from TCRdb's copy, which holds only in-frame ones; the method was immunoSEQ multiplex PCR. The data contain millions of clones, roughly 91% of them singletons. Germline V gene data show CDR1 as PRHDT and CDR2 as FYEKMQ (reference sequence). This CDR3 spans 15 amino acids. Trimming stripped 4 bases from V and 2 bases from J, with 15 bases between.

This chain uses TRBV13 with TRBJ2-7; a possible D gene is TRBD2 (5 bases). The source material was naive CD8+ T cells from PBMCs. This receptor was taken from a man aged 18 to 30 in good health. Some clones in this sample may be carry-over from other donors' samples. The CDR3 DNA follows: TGTGCCAGCAGCTCTCGAGCGGTCACCCCCTACGAGCAGTACTTC. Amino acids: CASSSRAVTPYEQYF.